This T cell receptor beta chain came from a study of technical replicates of blood from a handful of donors. Germline V lookup: CDR1 SGHVS, CDR2 FQNEAQ. The CDR3 runs to 14 residues. Trimming removed 2 bases from V and 0 bases from J, with 7 bases in between. Generated by immunoSEQ multiplex PCR, the TCRdb table keeps only in-frame clones and is missing some. Of about 89,000 clones listed, 90% to 95% were seen once; the top ten hold about 0.23%. The rearrangement links TRBV7-8 to TRBJ1-2; D remains unclear. The sample taken for sequencing was T cells isolated from PBMCs. This TCR was recovered from a human donor in good health. The CDR3 is CASSLPGTNYGYTF. In DNA, the CDR3 is TGTGCCAGCAGCTTACCCGGGACTAACTATGGCTACACCTTC.